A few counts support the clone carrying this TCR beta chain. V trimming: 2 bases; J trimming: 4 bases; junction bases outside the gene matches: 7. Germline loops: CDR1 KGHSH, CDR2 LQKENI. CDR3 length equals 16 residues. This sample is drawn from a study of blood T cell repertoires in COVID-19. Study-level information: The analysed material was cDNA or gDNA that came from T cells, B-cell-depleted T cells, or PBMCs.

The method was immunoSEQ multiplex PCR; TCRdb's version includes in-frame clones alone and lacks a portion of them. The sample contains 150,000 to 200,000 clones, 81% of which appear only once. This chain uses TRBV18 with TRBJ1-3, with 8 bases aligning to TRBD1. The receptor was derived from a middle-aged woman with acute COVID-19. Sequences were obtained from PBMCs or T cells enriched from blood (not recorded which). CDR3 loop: CASSPGRQGTGNTIYF. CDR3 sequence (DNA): TGTGCCAGCTCACCAGGGAGACAGGGGACCGGAAACACCATATATTTT.